This T cell receptor (beta chain) was documented in a study of T cell responses to AZD1222 COVID-19 vaccine. After removal of 0 bases from V and 0 bases from J, the junction contained 9 bases not matched to a gene. CDR1 is SGHKS, CDR2 YYEKEE, per germline (reference sequence). This CDR3 comprises 19 residues. Measured with immunoSEQ multiplex PCR; TCRdb has only the in-frame clones, and not every one. The table shows some 150,000 clones, with approximately 91% occurring only once. This clonotype was obtained from an adult who received the AZD1222 COVID-19 vaccine. V gene TRBV5-5 combines with J gene TRBJ1-6; TRBD1 matches at 7 bases. Sequencing used peripheral blood, obtained 28 days after the second AZD1222 dose. Written as DNA, the CDR3 is TGTGCCAGCAGCTTGGACCGGGACAGTGAAAGCTCCTATAATTCACCCCTCCACTTT. Translated, it gives CASSLDRDSESSYNSPLHF.